The entry below describes one T cell receptor (beta chain). This clonotype was seen repeatedly, ten times or more. The clone's antigen remains unknown. One end of the junction varies from germline; a read error may be responsible. This sample was included in a study of low-dose radiotherapy and immunotherapy resistance in tumors (dated by TCRdb to about 2022). The study in broad terms: Cohort 1 received 0.5 Gy per fraction every 2 weeks, with a prescribed total PTV dose of 6.5 Gy. Aspirin 300 mg was taken orally once daily by patients for four cycles, starting on cycle 1 day 1. Patients were given nivolumab as a 240 mg flat dose every two weeks and ipilimumab at 1 mg/kg every six weeks, with both drugs delivered intravenously. For Cohort 2, the dose was 1 Gy per fraction given every two weeks, adding up to 13 Gy in total across 26 weeks. No randomization into treatment groups was done for the people taking part in the trial. First-strand cDNA was synthesized with Superscript III and a set of TRAV- and TRBV-specific primers, covering both TCRalpha and TCRbeta chains. Every two weeks, patients got intravenous cyclophosphamide at 200 mg/m2, given one day ahead of each radiation and immunotherapy administration. Eight patients were included in the translational analysis, namely three from the first dose cohort plus the first five from the second dose cohort.

The sample's time point label is to be understood as: after trial treatment. Reading the label with the study, this specimen's treatment or condition is: LDRT plus nivolumab, ipilimumab, low-dose cyclophosphamide and aspirin (RACIN trial). The donors came from RACIN, which was a single-arm phase I dose-escalation trial that paired nivolumab and ipilimumab with aspirin, low-dose cyclophosphamide and low-dose radiotherapy. Patients were eligible if they had advanced solid tumors that were TIL-negative. From a lookup of the germline V gene (reference sequence), CDR1 and CDR2 are LNHDA and SQIVND. From the cysteine up to the phenylalanine, the CDR3 has a length of 11 residues. Of the read, only the CDR3 DNA is kept; its 33 bases are in frame from base 1. TCRdb lists the instrument as Illumina HiSeq 2500. TCRs were amplified with Phusion for around 20 PCR cycles using a constant-region primer together with the adapter attached to the V primers. Isolated mRNA was amplified with the MessageAmp II aRNA Amplification Kit, using a roughly 15-hour in vitro transcription at 37°C. mRNA for TCR sequencing was isolated with the Dynabeads mRNA DIRECT Purification Kit. Indexed Illumina adapters were added in a second roughly 26-cycle Phusion PCR, and the resulting products were purified with AMPure XP beads. Processing in the source paper ran as follows. Using custom Perl scripts, TCR sequences that encoded the same protein were pooled, out-of-frame sequences were dropped, and the abundance of each clonotype was calculated. Any TCR sequence supported by only a single read was excluded from analysis. Repertoire metrics included Shannon entropy, Gini index, clonality, richness, and frequency of TCRs shared between repertoires. TCRdb's own reprocessing of the public reads used fastp at Q25 and MiXCR and kept productive beta chains. CDR3 protein duplicates are merged, each entry listing the most common genes and DNA. In this record, the V and J calls reflect TCRdb's handling and not the investigators' own analysis. This sample gives roughly 50,000 distinct CDR3 sequences in total; around a third of them show up just once. Jointly, the top ten make up approximately 8% of the sample.

The source of this sequence is a male donor with rectosigmoid adenocarcinoma. Sequencing used PBMCs, obtained after low-dose radiotherapy plus immunotherapy. The rearranged segments are TRBV19 and TRBJ2-7, with a tentative D call of TRBD1 or TRBD2, each matching 5 bases. The sequence in DNA is TGTGCCAGTAGTACCGGGGCAGTCTTGAACTTC. Translated, it gives CASSTGAVLNF.